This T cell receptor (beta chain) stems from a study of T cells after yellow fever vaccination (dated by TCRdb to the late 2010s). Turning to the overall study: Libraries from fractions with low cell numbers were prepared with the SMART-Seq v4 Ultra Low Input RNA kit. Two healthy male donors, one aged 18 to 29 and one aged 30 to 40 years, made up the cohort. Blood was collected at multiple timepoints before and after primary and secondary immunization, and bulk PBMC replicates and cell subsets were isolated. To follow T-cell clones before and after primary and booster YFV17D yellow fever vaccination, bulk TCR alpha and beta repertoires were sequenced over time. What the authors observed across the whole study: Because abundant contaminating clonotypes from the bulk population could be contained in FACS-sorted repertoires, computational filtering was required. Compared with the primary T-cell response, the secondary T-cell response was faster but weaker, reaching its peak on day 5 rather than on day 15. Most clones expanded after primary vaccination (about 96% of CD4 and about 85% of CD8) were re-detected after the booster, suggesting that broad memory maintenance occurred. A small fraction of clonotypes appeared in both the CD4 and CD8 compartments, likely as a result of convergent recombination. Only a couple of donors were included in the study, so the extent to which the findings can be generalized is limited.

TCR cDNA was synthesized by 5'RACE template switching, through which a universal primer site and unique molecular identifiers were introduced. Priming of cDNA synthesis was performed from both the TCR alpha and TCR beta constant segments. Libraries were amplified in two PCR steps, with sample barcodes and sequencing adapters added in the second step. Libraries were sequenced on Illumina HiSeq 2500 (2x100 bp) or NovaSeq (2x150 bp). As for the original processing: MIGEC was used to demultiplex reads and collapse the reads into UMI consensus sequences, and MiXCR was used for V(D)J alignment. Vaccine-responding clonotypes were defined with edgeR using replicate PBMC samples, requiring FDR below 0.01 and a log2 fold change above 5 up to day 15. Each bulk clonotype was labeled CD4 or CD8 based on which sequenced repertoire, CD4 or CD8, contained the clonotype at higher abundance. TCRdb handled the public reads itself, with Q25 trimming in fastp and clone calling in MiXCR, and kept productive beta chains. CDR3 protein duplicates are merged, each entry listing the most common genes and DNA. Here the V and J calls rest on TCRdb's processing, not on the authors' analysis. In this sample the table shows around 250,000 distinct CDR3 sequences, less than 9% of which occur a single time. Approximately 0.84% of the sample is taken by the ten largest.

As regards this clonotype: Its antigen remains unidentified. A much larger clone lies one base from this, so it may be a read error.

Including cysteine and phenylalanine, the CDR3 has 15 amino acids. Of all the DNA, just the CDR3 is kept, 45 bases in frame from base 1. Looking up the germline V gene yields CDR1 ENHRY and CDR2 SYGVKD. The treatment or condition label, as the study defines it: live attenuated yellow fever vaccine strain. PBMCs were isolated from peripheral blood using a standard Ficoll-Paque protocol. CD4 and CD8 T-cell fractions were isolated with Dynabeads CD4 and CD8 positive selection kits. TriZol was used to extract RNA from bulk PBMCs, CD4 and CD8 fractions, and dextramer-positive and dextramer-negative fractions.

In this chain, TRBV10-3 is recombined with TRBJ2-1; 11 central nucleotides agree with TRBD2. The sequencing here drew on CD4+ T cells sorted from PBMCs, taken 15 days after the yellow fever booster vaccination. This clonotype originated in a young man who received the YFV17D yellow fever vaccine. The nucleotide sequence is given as TGTGCCATCAGCCTGACTAGCGGGACAATCGATGAGCAGCTCTTC. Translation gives CAISLTSGTIDEQLF.